What follows describes a single TCR beta chain. Its antigen is currently not known. No much larger clone is present one base from it, and per-base qualities are unavailable. The library was made by the immunoSEQ multiplex PCR assay. For the multiplex PCR, a mixture combining 60 forward primers for TCR Vbeta segments and 13 reverse primers for TCR Jbeta segments was used. The CDR3 region of rearranged TCR beta genes was amplified from genomic DNA with a multiplex PCR assay. The amplified TCR beta libraries were sequenced on the Illumina HiSeq System as 87-base-pair reads. Per the source publication's procedure: In a later analysis, 70 million to 95 million unique TCR beta chains were counted across the roughly 670 repertoires, and roughly 11 million of these chains were shared by at least two donors. Raw reads were error-corrected and collapsed into unique sequences by a nearest-neighbor algorithm in which closely related sequences were merged to remove PCR and sequencing errors. CDR3 sequences were aligned to IMGT reference sequences to assign V, D and J gene segments. For a sequence to be retained, a match of at least six nucleotides to both a V gene segment and a J gene segment was required. Rearrangements were called productive when the CDR3 lacked stop codons and stayed in frame with V and J; all others were non-productive. CDR3 was defined by IMGT convention, running from the second conserved V-encoded cysteine to the conserved J-encoded phenylalanine. The earlier analysis of about 530 of the donors excluded any sequence lacking an unambiguous match to a single V gene segment. In an earlier analysis of approximately 550 of the donors, V segments were called functional above 56.7% productive rearrangements and were called segregating when the between-donor standard deviation exceeded 5%. A statistical classification framework was developed to diagnose cytomegalovirus status using the catalog of TCR beta chain sequences. A later analysis assigned V and J genes by comparing TCR nucleotide sequences with IMGT/GENE-DB human TR gene sequences. In a later analysis, CDR3 sequences and most-parsimonious VDJ recombination scenarios were assigned using the TCRdist pipeline. A later analysis defined each TCR beta chain by its CDR3 amino acid sequence plus V-gene family, and excluded reads lacking a unique V-gene family. To address suspected cross-contamination and a sequencing artifact, a later analysis removed 550 to 750 highly shared, low-generation-probability nucleotide sequences. A later analysis calculated a clonal expansion index for each public chain from normalized within-repertoire ranks of inferred template counts. Generation probabilities in a later analysis came from a VDJ recombination model fitted to out-of-frame rearrangements, and those results were checked against IGoR. In a later analysis, hypergeometric tests were used to score TCR-TCR, TCR-HLA and TCR-CMV co-occurrence, with a repertoire-size bias correction applied to TCR pairs. False discovery rates were estimated in a later analysis by permuting HLA or CMV assignments 20 times. In a later analysis, co-occurring TCRs were grouped with DBSCAN, and TCRdist sequence similarity was added when clustering was performed within HLA-allele-positive subsets. Repertoires with fewer than 30,000 or more than 120,000 public chains, plus five repertoires with anomalous nucleotide sharing, were excluded from co-occurrence clustering. The source is immuneACCESS, and TCRdb retained only in-frame sequences with V and J called. Part of the clones is not carried over; for the studies checked, unresolved V genes explain less than half of this, and the remainder is unexplained. The V and J calls and clone size are taken from that table; D and trimming were inferred from the DNA. In all, the sample holds 33,000 or so clones, and roughly 90% of those were seen once. Less than 3% of the sample is in the top ten clones.

The data originate from a study of cytomegalovirus exposure and HLA in healthy donors (dated by TCRdb to about 2017). Context from the whole study: An earlier analysis of some 600 of the donors reported over 250 Gb of sequence data and 95 million to 130 million unique TCR beta sequences obtained from 150 million to 200 million T cells. Rather than using new phenotypic data, the later analysis identified candidate immune exposures from TCR beta sequences and from how often those sequences occurred across donors. To decide whether each TCR beta V gene segment behaved as functional or pseudogenic, an earlier analysis of some 540 of the donors relied on high-throughput TCR beta sequencing. Approximately 310 gigabases of sequencing data and 80 million or so unique TCR sequences were included in an early release covering under 650 HLA-typed donors. To predict cytomegalovirus infection status, the study brought together high-throughput TCR immunosequencing, statistical association of individual TCRs with disease status, and machine learning. Because of strong linkage in the cohort, roughly five DR-DQ haplotypes were treated as single units for association and clustering. Using immunosequencing, the study profiled T cell repertoires from about 620 subjects and related those repertoires to cytomegalovirus serostatus. Every repertoire in the discovery cohort had been generated on one and the same sequencing platform. The study aimed to test whether cataloging public T cell receptors could reveal signatures of past pathogen exposure. Donor age, sex, ethnicity and CMV serostatus were compiled alongside the repertoire data. In a later analysis, previously published TCR beta repertoires from 550 to 750 donors were re-analyzed and high-resolution HLA genotyping was added so that TCR occurrence patterns could be studied. Genome-wide SNP genotypes for about 65% of the 666 donors were used in a later genetic analysis, which treated that subset as a discovery cohort. Of the roughly 420 genotyped donors, roughly 80% were placed in the genetic ancestry cluster associated with self-reported Caucasian donors. HLA typing covered class I and class II loci at four-digit resolution. Along with the approximately 700-subject first cohort, a separate validation cohort of over 90 different subjects was used. On average, around 240,000 unique TCR beta nucleotide sequences were sequenced per donor among about 400 genotyped donors of the cohort, with 15% to 20% of those sequences being non-productive. Typing coverage varied by locus: about 620-630 donors for A, B, C, DRB1 and DQB1; approximately 500 for DQA1; about 570 for DPA1; roughly 450 for DPB1. The paper's findings and limits, for the study overall: Because the 87-base-pair reads could not distinguish some IMGT-functional V segments, including TRBV6-2 and TRBV6-3, those segments were excluded. A further reported finding was that TCR beta sequences accurately predicted the HLA-A and HLA-B alleles for most subjects in the first cohort. According to a later analysis, most CMV-associated TCR beta chains appeared to be HLA-restricted, and the HLA associations seemed to be driven largely by CMV exposure. Presence/absence analyses assumed roughly uniform sequencing depth across donors, an assumption that may not hold. The study gave a list of 150 to 200 TCR beta chains associated with cytomegalovirus. While some public TCRs were present in many individuals, most TCR sequences turned up only very rarely across donors. A later analysis found that TCR association rates varied across HLA loci, with DRB1 alleles showing the most associated TCRs and HLA-C alleles the fewest. Linkage disequilibrium might explain the correlated functional status among segregating V segments, but an unknown experimental factor could not be excluded. Because HLA typing was missing for some donors at each locus, association tests included only the typed subset. A later analysis found that HLA-associated TCR beta chains were more clonally expanded and had lower generation probabilities than equally common non-associated chains. In this cohort, only TCR beta chains were sequenced, and detectable features were limited by the absence of alpha or paired-chain data. The only immune exposure information available for the cohort was CMV serostatus. Assigning TCR associations to individual alleles was difficult when HLA alleles, especially DR and DQ, strongly co-occurred. An earlier analysis of 587 of the donors showed that most TCR beta V segments appeared in productive rearrangements either about 90% or about 30% of the time, which broadly matched IMGT annotations. Cytomegalovirus status was reported to be diagnosed by the classifier with high specificity and sensitivity in both the original and validation cohorts. In vitro tests confirmed that a few of the cytomegalovirus-associated TCR beta chains recognize cytomegalovirus antigens. Because counts were too low, about 15 rarely observed V segments, including chromosome 9 orphons, were left out of the earlier analysis of 587 of the donors. A later analysis reported that several top co-occurrence clusters appeared linked to parvovirus B19, influenza, CMV and Epstein-Barr virus. In a later genetic analysis, fewer N-insertions in productive TCRs were reported among donors in an Asian-associated ancestry cluster than the roughly 670-donor mean. The authors suggested that the approach could potentially be generalized to other disease states and immunological phenotypes. A cluster of highly shared sequence variants was judged likely to be a technical artifact of the sequencing pipeline. A later genetic analysis associated a missense DCLRE1C variant with V-gene and J-gene trimming of TCR beta chains, and an independent cohort replicated the association. In a later analysis, 16,951 TCR beta sequences were associated with specific HLA alleles at a false discovery rate of 0.05.

At the junction V is shortened by 4 bases and J by 2 bases; bases outside the gene matches: 6. The CDR3, cysteine through phenylalanine, is 15 amino acids long. The entry retains the CDR3 DNA only, 45 bases that are in frame from base 1. The cohort comprised approximately 700 healthy bone marrow donors. At the time of sampling, all cohort members were nominally healthy, though unrecorded immune exposures were likely present. The donor tested CMV seronegative, placing the donor among the 350 to 400 seronegative members of the cohort. A peripheral blood sample was provided by each donor, and peripheral blood mononuclear cells were used for TCR beta sequencing. The Qiagen DNeasy Blood Extraction Kit was used to extract genomic DNA from the blood cell samples.

The chain links TRBV23-1 with TRBJ2-7, with 9 bases aligning to TRBD1. Being an ORF, TRBV23-1 has a function that is uncertain. The sequenced sample was PBMCs. This TCR was recovered from a woman between 18 and 29 years old in good health and CMV-seronegative. Read as DNA, the sequence is TGCGCCAGCAGTCCTCCCCGGGACAGGGCCTACGAGCAGTACTTC. It codes for CASSPPRDRAYEQYF.